This T cell receptor (beta chain) stems from a study of OX40 agonist ivuxolimab in advanced cancers. Enrollment shut out patients with autoimmune disease history or systemic immunosuppression. Blood specimens came from baseline, cycle 4 day 1, and cycle 7 day 1. The germline V gene has CDR1 MDHEN and CDR2 SYDVKM. This CDR3 has 12 amino acids. Trimming took 3 bases from V and 4 from J, leaving 7 bases between them. Assay: immunoSEQ multiplex PCR; the TCRdb copy retains only in-frame clones and omits some. The sample includes around 38,000 clones, roughly 80% of them seen just once. This sequence was found in an adult with an advanced solid tumor such as melanoma, head and neck, liver or kidney cancer. Sequences were derived from CD4+ or CD8+ T cells sorted from blood, sampled in a trial of the OX40 agonist ivuxolimab. This chain connects TRBV28 to TRBJ2-7, with D unclear. The CDR3 sequence is CASSFSQYEQYF. The CDR3 nucleotides are TGTGCCAGCAGTTTTAGCCAGTACGAGCAGTACTTC. Full variable domain (outside the CDR3, taken from reference TRBV28 and TRBJ2-7): DVKVTQSSRYLVKRTGEKVFLECVQDMDHENMFWYRQDPGLGLRLIYFSYDVKMKEKGDIPEGYSVSREKKERFSLILESASTNQTSMYLCASSFSQYEQYFGPGTRLTVT.